Shown below are 4 T cell receptor beta chains from a single sample sequenced in a study of T cell responses to AZD1222 COVID-19 vaccine. The method was immunoSEQ multiplex PCR; TCRdb's version includes in-frame clones alone and lacks a portion of them. The table lists about 130,000 clones, over 75% of them singletons, with approximately 8% in the top ten. The sequences come from peripheral blood, collected on day 0 of AZD1222 vaccination. The receptors originated from an adult in good health.

This clone was found a few times. V is TRBV28 and J is TRBJ1-5; unclear D gene. This CDR3 comprises 15 residues. Trimming cost V 7 bases and J 6 bases, with 19 bases left between them. Looked up from germline, CDR1 is MDHEN and CDR2 is SYDVKM. CDR3 nucleotides: TGTGCCAGCAATCATTATATCCTCACGGGTCAGCCCCAGCATTTT. Translating gives CASNHYILTGQPQHF.

This clone was found a few times. V is TRBV18 and J is TRBJ2-7; maybe TRBD1 (6 bases). Germline-derived CDR1 and CDR2 are KGHSH and LQKENI. The CDR3 loop spans 15 amino acids. Trimming stripped 5 bases from V and 0 bases from J, with 14 bases between. Here the CDR3 reads CASSFRDNLSYEQYF. The DNA for the CDR3 is TGTGCCAGCTCATTCCGGGACAACCTCTCCTACGAGCAGTACTTC.

The V call is TRBV5-8, the J call TRBJ2-2; 9 nucleotides align to TRBD1. V shed 9 bases and J 4 bases; nucleotides not matched to a gene: 10. CDR3 size: 15 residues. CDR1 and CDR2 (germline): SGHTS, YDEGEE. CDR3 loop: CATRAGTGLTGELFF. The CDR3 region has the DNA TGTGCCACCAGGGCCGGGACAGGGCTCACCGGGGAGCTGTTTTTT.

The J gene is TRBJ1-1, the V gene TRBV6-5; D not certain. CDR1 and CDR2 from the germline V gene are MNHEY and SVGAGI. Trimming stripped 6 bases from V and 2 bases from J, with 7 bases between. This CDR3 comprises 12 residues. The CDR3 loop is CASRRVNTEAFF. For the CDR3, the DNA is TGTGCCAGCAGGCGCGTAAACACTGAAGCTTTCTTT.